A single sample gave rise to the 18 T cell receptor beta chains below, sequenced in a study of blood T cell repertoires in COVID-19. The table came from immunoSEQ multiplex PCR; TCRdb's copy has only in-frame clones and leaves some out. Among 140,000 to 150,000 clones listed, roughly 84% were seen once. Sequenced input: peripheral blood. These receptors were taken from a human donor in a cohort sampled during active COVID-19.

The chain joins TRBV29-1 to TRBJ2-1; maybe TRBD2 (6 bases). This CDR3 contains 12 residues. Deletions cut 3 bases from V and 13 bases from J, with 16 bases between. CDR1 SQVTM and CDR2 ANQGSEA come from the germline V gene. CDR3 in amino acids: CSVEGLAVEQFF. The CDR3 nucleotides are TGCAGCGTTGAGGGACTGGCGGTAGAACAGTTCTTC.

This chain uses TRBV10-2 with TRBJ2-2; no firm D call. V lost 4 bases and J 4 bases, leaving 10 bases between the germline ends. Germline V gene data show CDR1 as WSHSY and CDR2 as SAAADI. This CDR3 comprises 14 residues. CDR3 sequence (DNA): TGCGCCAGCAGTGCCTCAATACTCACCGGGGAGCTGTTTTTT. Encoded protein: CASSASILTGELFF.

V is TRBV5-8 and J is TRBJ2-3; TRBD1 matches 7 bases. Germline CDR1 SGHTS, CDR2 YDEGEE. The CDR3 covers 14 residues. With 7 bases clipped from V and 2 bases from J, the junction kept 7 bases outside the gene matches. CDR3 amino acids: CASESGGYTDTQYF. The CDR3, as DNA: TGTGCCAGCGAATCAGGGGGATACACAGATACGCAGTATTTT.

This clone was seen repeatedly, ten times or more. The chain couples TRBV7-3 to TRBJ2-3; 7 positions match TRBD1. This CDR3 comprises 15 residues. V lost 8 bases and J lost 1; bases outside the gene matches: 9. Germline V gene lookup returns CDR1 SGHTA and CDR2 FQGTGA. The CDR3, as DNA: TGTGCCAGCTCGAGGGGAACAGGGGGCACAGATACGCAGTATTTT. Translated: CASSRGTGGTDTQYF.

This rearrangement joins TRBV11-1 to TRBJ2-1; a weak D match, TRBD2 (6 bases). Between the trimmed V and J ends, which lost 4 bases and 9 bases, there was a span of 19 bases. Germline V gives CDR1 SGHAT, CDR2 FQDESV (reference sequence). The CDR3 runs 15 residues. CDR3 sequence: CASSSGLFSPGEQFF. The CDR3 nucleotides are TGTGCCAGCAGCTCCGGACTATTCTCTCCAGGTGAGCAGTTCTTC.

This chain joins TRBV6-5 and TRBJ2-7, with D hard to call. CDR3 length: 11 residues. Germline V gives CDR1 MNHEY, CDR2 SVGAGI. V was cut by 4 bases and J by 3 bases, with 4 bases left in between. The CDR3 DNA reads TGTGCCAGCAGTTGGCACTACGAGCAGTACTTC. Amino acids: CASSWHYEQYF.

This clone was recorded once. The rearrangement uses TRBV12-5 and TRBJ2-5; the match to TRBD1 covers 7 bases. J gave up 4 bases and V 5 bases, and 13 bases lay outside the gene matches. The CDR3 runs to 16 residues. CDR1 LGHNT and CDR2 FRNRAP come from the germline V gene. The CDR3 region has the DNA TGTGCTAGTGGTAGAGGGACAGCCAACTACGCAGAGACCCAGTACTTC. It codes for CASGRGTANYAETQYF. Complete variable domain (other parts from reference TRBV12-5 and TRBJ2-5): DARVTQTPRHKVTEMGQEVTMRCQPILGHNTVFWYRQTMMQGLELLAYFRNRAPLDDSGMPKDRFSAEMPDATLATLKIQPSEPRDSAVYFCASGRGTANYAETQYFGPGTRLLVL.

This clone was seen just once. The chain couples TRBV6-5 to TRBJ2-2; no clear D gene. Trimming stripped 5 bases from V and 4 bases from J, with 5 bases between. CDR3 length equals 12 residues. Germline CDR1 MNHEY, CDR2 SVGAGI. In DNA, the CDR3 is TGTGCCAGCAGTCACGGCACCGGGGAGCTGTTTTTT. This encodes CASSHGTGELFF.

The chain has TRBV11-2 and TRBJ2-1, with TRBD2 matching over 8 bases. The CDR3 spans 15 residues. Germline V gives CDR1 SGHAT, CDR2 FQNNGV. V shed 0 bases and J 5 bases; nucleotides not matched to a gene: 3. CDR3 protein: CASSLERLANNEQFF. The DNA for the CDR3 is TGTGCCAGCAGCTTAGAGCGACTAGCGAACAATGAGCAGTTCTTC.

The V call is TRBV9, the J call TRBJ2-7; 9 nucleotides agree with TRBD1. Germline values: CDR1 SGDLS, CDR2 YYNGEE. V lost 0 bases and J lost 5; bases outside the gene matches: 3. The CDR3 sequence is 14 residues long. The CDR3 region has the DNA TGTGCCAGCAGCGTAGGGACAGGGGATAACGAGCAGTACTTC. It translates to CASSVGTGDNEQYF.

The chain has TRBV7-6 and TRBJ2-5; 9 positions agree with TRBD2. CDR3 length equals 15 residues. Germline V gene sequence: CDR1 SGHVS, CDR2 FNYEAQ. V lost 5 bases to trimming and J lost 4 bases; unmatched junction nucleotides: 8. The CDR3 is CASSASGRPRETQYF. The CDR3, as DNA: TGTGCCAGCAGCGCGAGCGGGAGGCCCCGAGAGACCCAGTACTTC.

The chain combines TRBV6-6 with TRBJ1-2, with TRBD1 as a possible D gene (6 bases). Germline CDR1 MNHNY, CDR2 SVGAGI (reference sequence). The CDR3 covers 12 residues. Trimming pared 5 bases from V and 7 bases from J, leaving 11 bases between. Here the CDR3 reads CASSEGHTGYTF. The CDR3 bases are TGTGCCAGCAGTGAGGGACATACTGGCTACACCTTC.

This sequence joins TRBV27 and TRBJ1-4, with D perhaps TRBD1 (5 bases). V gave up 5 bases and J gave up 7 bases, with 14 bases separating them. The germline V gene has CDR1 MNHEY and CDR2 SMNVEV (reference sequence). The length of the CDR3 is 14 residues. The CDR3 region is CASSPRGDGEKLFF. In DNA form, the CDR3 reads TGTGCCAGCAGTCCCCGGGGGGACGGTGAAAAACTGTTTTTT.

A single count supports this clone. The chain employs TRBV10-2 and TRBJ2-2; 7 bases agree with TRBD2. Germline V gene data show CDR1 as WSHSY and CDR2 as SAAADI. The trim removed 0 bases at V and 3 bases at J, leaving 7 bases unmatched. This CDR3 spans 17 amino acids. As DNA, the CDR3 is TGCGCCAGCAGTGAGTCAGGGCGGGGGAAGGACACCGGGGAGCTGTTTTTT. Encoded protein: CASSESGRGKDTGELFF.

The chain carries TRBV7-6 and TRBJ1-1, with a tentative D call TRBD1 (6 bases). V was clipped by 4 bases and J by 6 bases, with 12 bases between them. The germline V gene encodes CDR1 SGHVS and CDR2 FNYEAQ. The CDR3 is made up of 13 amino acids. The CDR3 sequence is CASSYQQGAEAFF. The CDR3 DNA is TGTGCCAGCAGCTATCAACAGGGAGCTGAAGCTTTCTTT. The full variable domain, rest sourced from reference TRBV7-6 and TRBJ1-1, is GAGVSQSPRYKVTKRGQDVALRCDPISGHVSLYWYRQALGQGPEFLTYFNYEAQQDKSGLPNDRFSAERPEGSISTLTIQRTEQRDSAMYRCASSYQQGAEAFFGQGTRLTVV.

The chain has TRBV6-5 and TRBJ1-3, with 7 bases matching TRBD1. Germline assignment: CDR1 MNHEY and CDR2 SVGAGI. V was pared by 6 bases and J by 0 bases, with 5 bases of the junction left unmatched. The CDR3 has 15 amino acids. CDR3 amino acids: CASRDRPSSGNTIYF. The CDR3 region has the DNA TGTGCCAGCAGGGACAGGCCGAGCTCTGGAAACACCATATATTTT.

The V and J genes are TRBV27 and TRBJ1-5; D is perhaps TRBD1 (6 bases). Trimming stripped 5 bases from V and 4 bases from J, with 12 bases between. Germline CDR1 and CDR2: MNHEY and SMNVEV (reference sequence). This CDR3 spans 14 amino acids. CDR3 residues: CASSKDRENQPQHF. The DNA for the CDR3 is TGTGCCAGCAGTAAGGACAGAGAAAATCAGCCCCAGCATTTT.

The chain carries TRBV6-6 and TRBJ2-7, with a tentative D call TRBD2 (5 bases). The V end was cut by 2 bases, the J end by 0 bases, with 14 bases between. The CDR3 runs to 16 residues. Germline V gene sequence: CDR1 MNHNY, CDR2 SVGAGI (reference sequence). CDR3 sequence: CASSYHRRSNSYEQYV. CDR3 nucleotides: TGTGCCAGCAGTTACCATAGGAGGTCCAACTCCTACGAGCAGTACGTC.